This T cell receptor (beta chain) was recovered during a study of blood T cells in healthy people across ages. The second PCR ran about 6 to 11 cycles with a sample-barcoded 5' primer and J-beta primers. Using its own MiXCR run on the 5' RACE reads, TCRdb lists one record per CDR3 protein. The sample records approximately 2,000,000 distinct CDR3 sequences, approximately 40% being singletons. The study, taken as a whole, reports: Diversity figures derived from one million T cells were judged to underestimate the true value.

To note about this clonotype: The antigen remains unidentified.

The germline V gene encodes CDR1 MNHNY and CDR2 SVGAGI (reference sequence). The CDR3 loop spans 15 amino acids. V lost 0 bases and J 6 bases, leaving 12 bases between the germline ends. The sequenced sample consisted of blood. The origin of this receptor is a human donor in good health. J is TRBJ2-4 and V is TRBV6-6; D not resolved. This chain's CDR3 is CASSYSELAGNIQYF. DNA of the CDR3: TGTGCCAGCAGTTACTCGGAGTTAGCAGGAAACATTCAGTACTTC.